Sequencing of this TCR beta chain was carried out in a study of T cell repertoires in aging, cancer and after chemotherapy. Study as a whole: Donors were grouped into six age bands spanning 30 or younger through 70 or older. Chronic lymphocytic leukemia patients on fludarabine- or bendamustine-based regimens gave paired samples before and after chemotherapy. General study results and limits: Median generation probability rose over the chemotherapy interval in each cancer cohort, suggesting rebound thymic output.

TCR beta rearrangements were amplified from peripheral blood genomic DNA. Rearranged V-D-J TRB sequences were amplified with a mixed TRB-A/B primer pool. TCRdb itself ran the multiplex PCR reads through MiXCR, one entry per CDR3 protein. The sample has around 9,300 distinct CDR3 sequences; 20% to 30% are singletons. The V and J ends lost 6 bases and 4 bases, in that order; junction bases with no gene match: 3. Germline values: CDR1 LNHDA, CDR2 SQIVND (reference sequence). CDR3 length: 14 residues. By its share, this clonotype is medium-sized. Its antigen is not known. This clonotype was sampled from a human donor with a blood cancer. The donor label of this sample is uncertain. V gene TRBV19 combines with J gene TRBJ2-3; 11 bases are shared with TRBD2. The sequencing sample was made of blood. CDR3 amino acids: CASSTGLAADTQYF. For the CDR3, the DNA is TGTGCCAGTAGCACGGGACTAGCGGCAGATACGCAGTATTTT.